The clone carrying this T cell receptor beta chain was detected a few times. Its cognate antigen is unknown. At one end the junction does not follow the germline gene, possibly because of a read error. Looked up from germline, CDR1 is SGHTA and CDR2 is FQGNSA. There are 13 residues in the CDR3. TCR alpha and beta CDR3 regions were amplified from RNA using iRepertoire nested multiplex PCR. TCRdb redid the calling of the multiplex PCR reads with MiXCR, one entry per CDR3 protein. The data contain 400,000 or so distinct CDR3 sequences, approximately 42% of them singletons. This specimen comes from a study of glioma-infiltrating T cells. Study information: Blood libraries targeted about 4- to 11-fold coverage of roughly 1 million T cells.

Study findings and constraints: Patients with low tissue-blood divergence carried a signature set of shared blood CDR3 motifs. Gliomas, especially low-grade, showed above-expected tissue-blood divergence; non-neoplastic patients showed below.

The genes are TRBV7-2 and TRBJ2-7; no clear D gene. The sequence was collected from a human donor with low-grade glioma or glioblastoma, undergoing nonglioma brain surgery, or in good health (not recorded which). Source material: glioma tissue, nonneoplastic brain tissue, or PBMCs (not recorded which). CDR3 loop: CASSSAVSYKQYF. In DNA, the CDR3 is TGTGCCAGCAGCTCAGCCGTCTCCTACAAGCAGTACTTC.